These T cell receptor beta chains were read from a single sample in a study of T cell responses to AZD1222 COVID-19 vaccine. Repertoires were generated with immunoSEQ multiplex PCR, while TCRdb's copy carries only in-frame clones and drops some. The sample includes some 190,000 clones, 85% to 95% seen only once; the top ten take over 1%. The material was peripheral blood, obtained on day 0 of AZD1222 vaccination. The receptors derive from an adult in good health. Both conserved end residues are part of each CDR3.

TRBV6-6,CASSLQGPYFREANVLTF
TRBV2,CASSGFSVGDEQYF
TRBV13,CASSLGPGGANSGNTIYF
TRBV11-2,CASSLGAGGLNEQFF
TRBV6-4,CASSGEVGETQYF
TRBV7-3,CASSERRGSETQYF
TRBV4-2,CASSQDLGSSGNTIYF
TRBV7-8,CASSPGGTRYNSPLHF
TRBV19,CASSISGSQPQHF
TRBV2,CASRLLIVTDTQYF
TRBV6-5,CASSYRGIQETQYF
TRBV5-1,CASSPTGSGNQPQHF
TRBV6-5,CASSYRGDTDTQYF
TRBV2,CASSETGQGSNQPQHF
TRBV4-2,CASSQDTARSGNTIYF
TRBV9,CASSDQTARTEAFF
TRBV7-2,CASRRDRTNTEAFF